This entry concerns a single TCR beta chain. Its matching antigen is unknown. The data derive from a study of cytomegalovirus exposure and HLA in healthy donors. Study-level findings and limits: Later analysis demonstrated an association between a missense DCLRE1C variant and TCR beta V- and J-gene trimming. A list of 164 TCR beta chains associated with cytomegalovirus was given. TRBV6-2, TRBV6-3 and some other V segments were unresolvable in 87-base-pair reads. Sequencing had likely introduced a cluster of highly shared sequence variants as an artifact.

Researchers ran the PCR with 60 Vbeta and 13 Jbeta primers. Some clones are missing from TCRdb's copy, which holds only in-frame ones; the method was immunoSEQ multiplex PCR. The profile covers roughly 200,000 clones, with around four fifths appearing a single time and around 3% taken by the ten largest. Germline CDR1 reads SGHAT; CDR2 reads FQNNGV. The trim removed 3 bases at V and 5 bases at J, leaving 7 bases unmatched. This CDR3 region has 15 residues. The rearrangement joins TRBV11-2 to TRBJ2-5, with TRBD2 matching 9 bases. The sample was PBMCs. The receptor was isolated from a woman in her thirties or forties in good health and CMV-seronegative. In nucleotides, the CDR3 is TGTGCCAGCAGCTTTTTTAGCGGGAGAGGTGAGACCCAGTACTTC. It encodes CASSFFSGRGETQYF.